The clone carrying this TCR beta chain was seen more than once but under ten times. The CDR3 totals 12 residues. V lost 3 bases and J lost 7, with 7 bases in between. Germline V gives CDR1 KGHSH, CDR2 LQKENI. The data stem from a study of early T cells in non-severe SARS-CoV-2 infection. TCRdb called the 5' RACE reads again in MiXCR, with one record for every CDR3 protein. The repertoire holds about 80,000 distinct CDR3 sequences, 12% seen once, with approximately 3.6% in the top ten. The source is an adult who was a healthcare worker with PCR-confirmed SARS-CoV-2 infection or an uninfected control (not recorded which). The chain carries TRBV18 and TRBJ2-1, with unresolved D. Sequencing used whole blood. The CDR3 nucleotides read TGTGCCAGCTCACCCGGTCGGAATGAGCAGTTCTTC. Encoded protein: CASSPGRNEQFF.